The clone carrying this TCR beta chain turned up a few times. The sample belongs to a study of T-cell reconstitution after alpha-beta-depleted transplantation in children. It was with unique molecular identifiers that the TCRbeta library was prepared. MiXCR, applied by TCRdb to the PCR reads, yields one record per CDR3 protein. This sample carries about 610,000 distinct CDR3 sequences, 8% to 11% of them seen once, and the ten largest clones take approximately 4.1%. This CDR3 region has 13 residues. Germline CDR1 and CDR2: ENHRY and SYGVKD. V lost 5 bases to trimming and J lost 10 bases, with 15 bases between them.

This TCR derives from a human donor who donated a stem cell graft to a child with acute myeloid leukemia. The sequenced sample was PBMCs from the stem cell graft donor, obtained from the stem cell graft. This chain uses TRBV10-3 with TRBJ2-1, with D possibly called TRBD1 or TRBD2 (6 bases each). The CDR3 DNA reads TGTGCCATCAGTCCAGGGGCCGGGAGCGAGCAGTTCTTC. This encodes CAISPGAGSEQFF.